Listed here is a single T cell receptor (beta chain). The CDR3 has 14 amino acids. The V and J ends lost 5 bases and 10 bases, in that order; junction bases with no gene match: 10. Germline CDR1 SEHNR, CDR2 FQNEAQ (reference sequence). The data derive from a study of OX40 agonist ivuxolimab in advanced cancers. This table comes from immunoSEQ multiplex PCR, and its TCRdb copy is limited to in-frame clones, with some not included. The sample comprises roughly 56,000 clones, around four fifths of which are singletons, and roughly 4% rests with the top ten. The chain carries TRBV7-9 and TRBJ2-1; 8 bases are a match to TRBD2. This sample comprised CD4+ or CD8+ T cells sorted from blood, obtained in a trial of the OX40 agonist ivuxolimab. The sequence was collected from an adult with an advanced solid tumor such as melanoma, head and neck, liver or kidney cancer. The CDR3 sequence is CASSPRGGWGEQFF. For the CDR3, the DNA is TGTGCCAGCAGCCCTCGGGGGGGCTGGGGGGAGCAGTTCTTC.